These T cell receptor beta chains were read from a single sample in a study of blood T cell repertoires in COVID-19. The assay was immunoSEQ multiplex PCR, and TCRdb's table has in-frame clones only and misses some. Seen here are 200,000 to 250,000 clones, 88% observed once, and the top ten hold roughly 2.7%. Sequences were obtained from PBMCs or T cells enriched from blood (not recorded which). The receptor source for this set is a woman between 25 and 40 years old who had recovered from COVID-19. Both conserved end residues are part of each CDR3. The D gene is left open where the match is weak. The size field is filled for only some rows; it gives once, few, many or a size class.

size: -; V: TRBV19; D: -; J: TRBJ1-5; CDR3: CASWGRGGNQPQHF; DNA: TGTGCCAGTTGGGGGCGAGGCGGCAATCAGCCCCAGCATTTT
size: once; V: TRBV3-1/TRBV3-2; D: -; J: TRBJ1-3; CDR3: CASSPLLSSGNTIYF; DNA: TGTGCCAGCAGCCCTCTTCTTAGCTCTGGAAACACCATATATTTT
size: -; V: TRBV3-1/TRBV3-2; D: -; J: TRBJ2-6; CDR3: CASSPSSGANVLTF; DNA: TGTGCCAGCAGCCCTTCCTCTGGGGCCAACGTCCTGACTTTC
size: -; V: TRBV9; D: TRBD1; J: TRBJ1-1; CDR3: CASSVGGTENTEAFF; DNA: TGTGCCAGCAGCGTAGGAGGGACAGAGAACACTGAAGCTTTCTTT
size: -; V: TRBV7-2; D: TRBD2; J: TRBJ2-1; CDR3: CASSLVGGVYNEQFF; DNA: TGTGCCAGCAGCTTAGTGGGGGGGGTGTACAATGAGCAGTTCTTC
size: -; V: TRBV19; D: TRBD2; J: TRBJ2-3; CDR3: CASSSLAGATDTQYF; DNA: TGTGCCAGTAGTAGCCTAGCGGGGGCCACAGATACGCAGTATTTT
size: once; V: TRBV13; D: -; J: TRBJ2-7; CDR3: CASSFTQGTYEQYF; DNA: TGTGCCAGCAGCTTCACACAGGGAACCTACGAGCAGTACTTC
size: -; V: TRBV19; D: -; J: TRBJ2-1; CDR3: CASSIPPSRGGEQFF; DNA: TGTGCCAGTAGTATCCCTCCTTCCCGGGGTGGTGAGCAGTTCTTC
size: -; V: TRBV6-5; D: -; J: TRBJ2-7; CDR3: CASKKTAGLGDEQYF; DNA: TGTGCCAGCAAAAAGACCGCAGGACTTGGTGACGAGCAGTACTTC
size: -; V: TRBV7-2; D: -; J: TRBJ1-5; CDR3: CASNKGDGRNQPQHF; DNA: TGTGCCAGCAACAAGGGGGACGGCCGCAATCAGCCCCAGCATTTT
size: -; V: TRBV6-1; D: -; J: TRBJ2-5; CDR3: CASSEIRGMYQETQYF; DNA: TGTGCCAGCAGTGAGATAAGGGGGATGTACCAAGAGACCCAGTACTTC
size: -; V: TRBV3-1/TRBV3-2; D: TRBD1; J: TRBJ1-1; CDR3: CASSQDTQGVMNTEAFF; DNA: TGTGCCAGCAGCCAAGACACGCAGGGGGTAATGAACACTGAAGCTTTCTTT
size: -; V: TRBV2; D: TRBD2; J: TRBJ2-7; CDR3: CASSAAGGAYEQYF; DNA: TGTGCCAGCAGTGCGGCGGGGGGGGCCTACGAGCAGTACTTC
size: few; V: TRBV15; D: -; J: TRBJ2-6; CDR3: CATSSYRGSGANVLTF; DNA: TGTGCCACCAGCTCCTATAGGGGTTCGGGGGCCAACGTCCTGACTTTC
size: -; V: TRBV7-8; D: -; J: TRBJ1-1; CDR3: CASSLRTPDGGAFF; DNA: TGTGCCAGCAGCTTGAGGACACCCGACGGTGGAGCTTTCTTT
size: -; V: TRBV29-1; D: TRBD1; J: TRBJ2-1; CDR3: CSVEEGQGLFF; DNA: TGCAGCGTTGAAGAAGGACAGGGTTTGTTCTTC
size: -; V: TRBV7-2; D: -; J: TRBJ1-1; CDR3: CASSQNTEAFF; DNA: TGTGCCAGCAGCCAGAACACTGAAGCTTTCTTT
size: -; V: TRBV9; D: -; J: TRBJ2-5; CDR3: CASSVYGLAWETQYF; DNA: TGTGCCAGCAGCGTTTATGGACTCGCCTGGGAGACCCAGTACTTC
size: once; V: TRBV5-1; D: TRBD1; J: TRBJ2-7; CDR3: CASSLDVSDRGYEQYF; DNA: TGCGCCAGCAGCTTGGACGTATCGGACAGGGGCTACGAGCAGTACTTC
size: -; V: TRBV5-6; D: -; J: TRBJ2-5; CDR3: CASSPGGGAQETQYF; DNA: TGTGCCAGCAGCCCCGGAGGGGGGGCCCAAGAGACCCAGTACTTC
size: few; V: TRBV5-4; D: TRBD1; J: TRBJ2-2; CDR3: CASSLRDRGLTGELFF; DNA: TGTGCCAGCAGCCTCCGGGACAGGGGGCTCACCGGGGAGCTGTTTTTT
size: -; V: TRBV28; D: TRBD1; J: TRBJ1-5; CDR3: CASSQPTGGNQPQHF; DNA: TGTGCCAGCAGTCAGCCCACAGGGGGCAATCAGCCCCAGCATTTT
size: -; V: TRBV15; D: TRBD1; J: TRBJ2-5; CDR3: CATSRTSGTGGETQYF; DNA: TGTGCCACCAGCAGGACATCCGGGACAGGTGGCGAGACCCAGTACTTC
size: -; V: TRBV6-2/TRBV6-3; D: -; J: TRBJ2-7; CDR3: CASSGRGNEQYF; DNA: TGTGCCAGCAGCGGACGGGGAAACGAGCAGTACTTC
size: -; V: TRBV19; D: TRBD2; J: TRBJ2-3; CDR3: CASRSGTITTDTQYF; DNA: TGTGCCAGTAGATCCGGGACTATCACCACAGATACGCAGTATTTT
size: -; V: TRBV9; D: -; J: TRBJ2-2; CDR3: CASSVGRGANTGELFF; DNA: TGTGCCAGCAGCGTAGGGCGGGGCGCGAACACCGGGGAGCTGTTTTTT
size: -; V: TRBV10-3; D: TRBD1; J: TRBJ1-1; CDR3: CAIRQGPDTEAFF; DNA: TGTGCCATTAGACAGGGCCCGGACACTGAAGCTTTCTTT
size: -; V: TRBV7-9; D: -; J: TRBJ1-3; CDR3: CASSYDPGHPGNTIYF; DNA: TGTGCCAGCAGCTATGATCCAGGGCACCCTGGAAACACCATATATTTT
size: -; V: TRBV4-3; D: TRBD2; J: TRBJ2-3; CDR3: CASSQDYPSGGAPSTDTQYF; DNA: TGCGCCAGCAGCCAAGATTACCCTAGCGGGGGGGCCCCCTCCACAGATACGCAGTATTTT
size: -; V: TRBV9; D: -; J: TRBJ2-2; CDR3: CASSVLGDTGELFF; DNA: TGTGCCAGCAGCGTTTTGGGAGACACCGGGGAGCTGTTTTTT
size: -; V: TRBV7-8; D: TRBD1; J: TRBJ1-1; CDR3: CASSHTPGGSMNTEAFF; DNA: TGTGCCAGCAGCCATACCCCAGGGGGAAGCATGAACACTGAAGCTTTCTTT
size: -; V: TRBV3-1/TRBV3-2; D: TRBD1; J: TRBJ1-5; CDR3: CASSPGQHSNQPQHF; DNA: TGTGCCAGCAGCCCGGGACAGCATAGCAATCAGCCCCAGCATTTT
size: -; V: TRBV14; D: -; J: TRBJ2-7; CDR3: CASSPLPGFLTYEQYF; DNA: TGTGCCAGCAGCCCCCTCCCAGGGTTTCTTACCTACGAGCAGTACTTC
size: -; V: TRBV29-1; D: TRBD1; J: TRBJ1-2; CDR3: CSDETGDEHPNYGYTF; DNA: TGCAGCGACGAAACAGGGGACGAGCACCCAAACTATGGCTACACCTTC
size: -; V: TRBV6-5; D: -; J: TRBJ1-1; CDR3: CASSWARTTEAFF; DNA: TGTGCCAGCAGTTGGGCCCGAACGACTGAAGCTTTCTTT
size: -; V: TRBV2; D: -; J: TRBJ1-2; CDR3: CASSTDRTYGYTF; DNA: TGTGCCAGCAGTACTGACAGGACATATGGCTACACCTTC
size: many; V: TRBV4-3; D: TRBD2; J: TRBJ2-1; CDR3: CASSQDSTSGLQFF; DNA: TGCGCCAGCAGCCAAGATTCGACTAGCGGACTCCAGTTCTTC
size: -; V: TRBV5-1; D: -; J: TRBJ1-1; CDR3: CASSLRLEGTEAFF; DNA: TGCGCCAGCAGCTTGCGGTTAGAGGGCACTGAAGCTTTCTTT
size: -; V: TRBV27; D: -; J: TRBJ2-1; CDR3: CASSLLSPNNEQFF; DNA: TGTGCCAGCAGTTTACTATCGCCAAACAATGAGCAGTTCTTC
size: -; V: TRBV3-1/TRBV3-2; D: -; J: TRBJ2-5; CDR3: CASSPGLKPQTQYF; DNA: TGTGCCAGCAGCCCCGGACTAAAGCCGCAGACCCAGTACTTC
size: -; V: TRBV6-6; D: -; J: TRBJ1-4; CDR3: CASSYPQQNEKLFF; DNA: TGTGCCAGCAGTTATCCACAACAAAATGAAAAACTGTTTTTT
size: -; V: TRBV4-2; D: TRBD2; J: TRBJ2-5; CDR3: CASSQGPSSGGASQYF; DNA: TGTGCCAGCAGCCAAGGACCCTCTAGCGGGGGGGCCTCCCAGTACTTC
size: -; V: TRBV6-4; D: TRBD2; J: TRBJ2-1; CDR3: CASSEKGGGADEQFF; DNA: TGTGCCAGCAGTGAAAAGGGCGGGGGGGCCGATGAGCAGTTCTTC
size: -; V: TRBV3-1/TRBV3-2; D: TRBD1; J: TRBJ1-1; CDR3: CASSPTGVTEAFF; DNA: TGTGCCAGCAGTCCTACAGGGGTCACTGAAGCTTTCTTT
size: -; V: TRBV7-3; D: -; J: TRBJ1-1; CDR3: CASSPLGGTYGTEAFF; DNA: TGTGCCAGCAGCCCCCTGGGGGGGACATATGGAACTGAAGCTTTCTTT
size: -; V: TRBV6-2/TRBV6-3; D: TRBD2; J: TRBJ2-7; CDR3: CASSYALAGGSYEQYF; DNA: TGTGCCAGCAGTTACGCTCTAGCGGGGGGATCCTACGAGCAGTACTTC
size: few; V: TRBV5-4; D: TRBD1; J: TRBJ2-7; CDR3: CASSFDRGPGFYEQYF; DNA: TGTGCCAGCAGCTTCGACAGGGGGCCGGGATTCTACGAGCAGTACTTC
size: -; V: TRBV6-2/TRBV6-3; D: TRBD2; J: TRBJ2-1; CDR3: CASSLGTRYNEQFF; DNA: TGTGCCAGCAGCCTGGGGACTAGGTACAATGAGCAGTTCTTC
size: -; V: TRBV12-2; D: -; J: TRBJ1-6; CDR3: CASRLDRGNYNSPLHF; DNA: TGTGCAAGTCGCTTAGATCGGGGAAACTATAATTCACCCCTCCACTTT